This TCR beta chain was sequenced in a study of T-cell reconstitution after alpha-beta-depleted transplantation in children. The CDR3 contains 16 residues. The V gene's germline CDR1 is SGHNT and CDR2 YENEEA. Trimming removed 4 bases at V and 9 bases at J, with 22 bases between. A TCRbeta library incorporating unique molecular identifiers was prepared. From the PCR reads, TCRdb called clonotypes with MiXCR, one entry per CDR3 protein. The table records just under 550,000 distinct CDR3 sequences, approximately 20% of them present only once. Material: PBMCs from the stem cell graft donor, obtained from the stem cell graft. This chain uses TRBV11-3 with TRBJ2-1; D possibly uses TRBD1 or TRBD2 (6 bases each). The TCR was taken from a human donor who donated a stem cell graft to a child with acute lymphoblastic leukemia. CDR3 region: CASSYLEGGQGGEQFF. The CDR3 nucleotides are TGTGCCAGCAGCTACTTAGAGGGGGGCCAAGGTGGTGAGCAGTTCTTC.